This T cell receptor beta chain was identified in a study of T cells after yellow fever vaccination. Across the study: The SMART-Seq v4 Ultra Low Input method served to prepare the low-cell-number fractions. Overall study findings and caveats: The secondary response was weaker, and its peak arrived faster, on day 5 versus 15. Some clonotypes were seen in both the CD4 and the CD8 compartments. These made up a small share and likely arose from convergent recombination.

The 5'RACE template-switching step produced TCR cDNA and added a universal primer site and UMIs. TCRdb analysed the 5' RACE reads with MiXCR anew, one entry per CDR3 protein. The sample contains around 320,000 distinct CDR3 sequences, about 10% of which appear only once. Germline CDR1 reads DFQATT; CDR2 reads SNEGSKA (reference sequence). This CDR3 has 12 residues. V was clipped by 4 bases and J by 8 bases, with 14 bases between them. In its sample, this clonotype was seen a few times. Its target is unknown. This specimen was CD4+ T cells sorted from PBMCs, taken 45 days after the yellow fever booster vaccination. The TCR comes from a man aged 18 to 35 who received the YFV17D yellow fever vaccine. This sequence joins TRBV20-1 and TRBJ1-2, with a possible D match to TRBD1 (5 bases). CDR3 protein: CSANPPGDGYTF. DNA for the CDR3: TGCAGTGCTAACCCCCCCGGGGACGGCTACACCTTC.